These 8 T cell receptor beta chains share one sample of origin, sequenced in a study of blood T cell repertoires in COVID-19. Data came from immunoSEQ multiplex PCR; TCRdb stores just in-frame clones and leaves some out. The sample yields approximately 82,000 clones, almost 95% seen once. The specimen was peripheral blood. These receptors all stem from an older woman with active COVID-19.

The CDR3 sequence: CASSLNQGMRTEAFF. The DNA for the CDR3 is TGTGCCAGCAGCTTGAATCAGGGGATGCGAACTGAAGCTTTCTTT. This chain links TRBV5-6 with TRBJ1-1, with a possible D match to TRBD1 (6 bases). CDR3 length: 15 residues. The germline V gene has CDR1 SGHDT and CDR2 YYEEEE. With 1 base removed from V and 5 bases from J, the gap between germline ends came to 15 bases.

The chain joins TRBV21-1 to TRBJ2-7; TRBD2 was called by the table and not checked on the DNA. TRBV21-1 is a documented pseudogene. This CDR3 comprises 15 residues. In DNA, the CDR3 is TGTGCCAGCAGACTCCCAGCGGGCGTTTTGTTCGAGCAGTACTTC. Amino acids: CASRLPAGVLFEQYF.

V usage is TRBV5-4 and J usage is TRBJ1-1; 12 nucleotides agree with TRBD1. Trimming took 4 bases from V and 0 from J; bases not matched to a gene: 7. Germline V lookup: CDR1 SGHNT, CDR2 YYREEE (reference sequence). The CDR3 has 17 residues. The CDR3, as DNA: TGTGCCAGCAGCCGGGGGACAGGGGGCTTTATGAACACTGAAGCTTTCTTT. Its translation is CASSRGTGGFMNTEAFF. Filled out from reference TRBV5-4 and TRBJ1-1, the complete variable domain reads ETGVTQSPTHLIKTRGQQVTLRCSSQSGHNTVSWYQQALGQGPQFIFQYYREEENGRGNFPPRFSGLQFPNYSSELNVNALELDDSALYLCASSRGTGGFMNTEAFFGQGTRLTVV.

V gene TRBV6-5 combines with J gene TRBJ2-7, with 7 bases that match TRBD2. V lost 7 bases and J lost 5; bases outside the gene matches: 5. CDR1 is MNHEY and CDR2 is SVGAGI in the germline V gene. The length of the CDR3 is 12 residues. The CDR3 here is CASNTRGDEQYF. As DNA, the CDR3 is TGTGCCAGCAACACCCGGGGGGACGAGCAGTACTTC.

The V call is TRBV19, the J call TRBJ2-2; no firm D call. The germline V and J ends were trimmed by 4 bases and 3 bases, with 12 bases remaining between them. Germline CDR1 LNHDA, CDR2 SQIVND (reference sequence). The CDR3 has 15 amino acids. The CDR3 nucleotides read TGTGCCAGTAGTAGACTTGGAGTTTACACCGGGGAGCTGTTTTTT. Its protein product is CASSRLGVYTGELFF. The variable domain in full, completed from reference TRBV19 and TRBJ2-2, reads DGGITQSPKYLFRKEGQNVTLSCEQNLNHDAMYWYRQDPGQGLRLIYYSQIVNDFQKGDIAEGYSVSREKKESFPLTVTSAQKNPTAFYLCASSRLGVYTGELFFGEGSRLTVL.

The V gene is TRBV5-5, the J gene TRBJ2-7, with TRBD2 matching over 8 bases. The trim removed 1 base at V and 0 bases at J, leaving 3 bases unmatched. CDR3 length: 15 residues. In germline, CDR1 is SGHKS, CDR2 YYEKEE (reference sequence). The CDR3 here is CASSLLAGGSYEQYF. CDR3 coding DNA: TGTGCCAGCAGCTTGCTCGCGGGAGGCTCCTACGAGCAGTACTTC.

The chain carries TRBV7-9 and TRBJ1-1, with D possibly TRBD1 on 5 matching bases. The CDR3 has 14 residues. CDR1 is SEHNR and CDR2 is FQNEAQ in the germline V gene (reference sequence). Trimming removed 5 bases at V and 0 bases at J, with 10 bases between. CDR3 bases: TGTGCCAGCAGCCAGGGACTCTTGAACACTGAAGCTTTCTTT. It encodes CASSQGLLNTEAFF.

The chain recombines TRBV5-1 with TRBJ2-3; TRBD2 matches 14 bases. The CDR3 has 20 residues. The ends lost 0 bases at V and 2 bases at J; junction bases unmatched: 11. Germline V gene sequence: CDR1 SGHRS, CDR2 YFSETQ. CDR3 bases: TGCGCCAGCAGCTTGGGGACTAGCGGGGGGTATCCATTCTCCACAGATACGCAGTATTTT. Translating it yields CASSLGTSGGYPFSTDTQYF.